This is a list of T cell receptor beta chains from one sample in a study of cytomegalovirus exposure and HLA in healthy donors. Data came from immunoSEQ multiplex PCR; TCRdb stores just in-frame clones and leaves some out. The sample has approximately 150,000 clones, roughly 67% seen once; the top ten hold around 5%. Sequencing input: PBMCs. All receptors derive from a woman between 18 and 30 years old in good health and CMV-seropositive. Each CDR3 is given with its conserved first and last residue. D genes are given only for firm matches. Clone size is given for some rows only: seen once, a few or many times, or a class if the clone is expanded.

J: TRBJ2-3; length: 14; D: TRBD2; size: NA; V: TRBV2; DNA: TGTGCCACCGGTGATGCGGGGGGGACGGATACGCAGTATTTT; CDR3: CATGDAGGTDTQYF
J: TRBJ1-1; length: 15; D: NA; size: NA; V: TRBV23-1; DNA: TGCGCCAGCAGTCAATGGCGAGGGTCGAACACTGAAGCTTTCTTT; CDR3: CASSQWRGSNTEAFF
J: TRBJ2-7; length: 15; D: TRBD2; size: NA; V: TRBV15; DNA: TGTGCCACCAGCAGAGATCGACTAGCGGGCTACGAGCAGTACTTC; CDR3: CATSRDRLAGYEQYF
J: TRBJ1-1; length: 15; D: NA; size: NA; V: TRBV6-5; DNA: TGTGCCAGCAGTTCGTGGGACACAAGGAACACTGAAGCTTTCTTT; CDR3: CASSSWDTRNTEAFF
J: TRBJ2-1; length: 15; D: TRBD1; size: NA; V: TRBV7-2; DNA: TGTGCCAGCAGCCCTGGACCGGGACAGAACAATGAGCAGTTCTTC; CDR3: CASSPGPGQNNEQFF
J: TRBJ1-2; length: 15; D: NA; size: NA; V: TRBV30; DNA: TGTGCCTGGAGTGTAGGTCAGGGTCGTTCCTATGGCTACACCTTC; CDR3: CAWSVGQGRSYGYTF
J: TRBJ2-1; length: 19; D: TRBD2; size: NA; V: TRBV4-1; DNA: TGCGCCAGCAGCCAAGATGAACTCCGAGGGCTAGCGGGGAATGGTGAGCAGTTCTTC; CDR3: CASSQDELRGLAGNGEQFF
J: TRBJ2-1; length: 10; D: TRBD2; size: few; V: TRBV2; DNA: TGTGCCAGCGACGGGGGGGAGCAGTTCTTC; CDR3: CASDGGEQFF
J: TRBJ2-7; length: 15; D: TRBD1; size: NA; V: TRBV6-1; DNA: TGTGCCAGCAGTGATCTGGGACAGGGAGTCCACGAGCAGTACTTC; CDR3: CASSDLGQGVHEQYF
J: TRBJ2-1; length: 16; D: TRBD2; size: NA; V: TRBV2; DNA: TGTGCCAGCAAGCGCGCGGCGCGGGAGTATAAGCCTGGGCAGTTCTTC; CDR3: CASKRAAREYKPGQFF
J: TRBJ2-5; length: 16; D: NA; size: NA; V: TRBV18; DNA: TGTGCCAGCTCACCACCGGAGGGGTCTGGGGCTGAGACCCAGTACTTC; CDR3: CASSPPEGSGAETQYF
J: TRBJ1-2; length: 15; D: NA; size: NA; V: TRBV2; DNA: TGTGCCAGCAGTGATTGGGGACAAACTAACTATGGCTACACCTTC; CDR3: CASSDWGQTNYGYTF
J: TRBJ2-5; length: 14; D: NA; size: NA; V: TRBV11-2; DNA: TGTGCCAGCAGCTTCGGAGGGAGGAGAGAGACCCAGTACTTC; CDR3: CASSFGGRRETQYF
J: TRBJ2-2; length: 12; D: NA; size: few; V: TRBV5-4; DNA: TGTGCCAGCAGCGTTGACAGCGGGGAGCTGTTTTTT; CDR3: CASSVDSGELFF